This is a list of T cell receptor beta chains from one sample in a study of control samples from healthy donors and cancer patients. The assay was immunoSEQ multiplex PCR, and TCRdb's table has in-frame clones only and misses some. The sample records about 110,000 clones, over 75% being singletons. The sample was PBMCs. These receptors originate from a woman aged 60-75 years with lung cancer. Each CDR3 is given with its conserved first and last residue. Fields, in order: V gene, D gene, clone size, J gene, CDR3 DNA, CDR3 protein. A D gene is named only where the DNA matches it firmly. Clone size is stated in some rows and not others, as once, few, many or a class when expanded.

TRBV14	TRBD1	.	TRBJ1-1	TGTGCCAGCAGCCAACAGGGGGCGGGGAACACTGAAGCTTTCTTT	CASSQQGAGNTEAFF
TRBV20-1	TRBD1	.	TRBJ1-2	TGCAGTGCTAGTCGGGACAGGGGGTACTATGGCTACACCTTC	CSASRDRGYYGYTF
TRBV13	TRBD1	.	TRBJ1-1	TGTGCCAGCAGCCTCGCCCGGACAGGTAGGAACACTGAAGCTTTCTTT	CASSLARTGRNTEAFF
TRBV5-1	.	.	TRBJ1-5	TGCGCCAGCAGCTTGGACGGTTATAGCAATCAGCCCCAGCATTTT	CASSLDGYSNQPQHF
TRBV4-2	.	.	TRBJ1-2	TGTGCCAGCAGCCAAGATCTACAGGGATATGGCTACACCTTC	CASSQDLQGYGYTF
TRBV7-2	.	once	TRBJ1-5	TGTGCCAGCAGCTTAATTGGCGGCCAGCCCCAGCATTTT	CASSLIGGQPQHF
TRBV7-9	TRBD1	.	TRBJ2-3	TGTGCCAGCAGCTGGGGACAGGGGGCTGGGAGGCAGTATTTT	CASSWGQGAGRQYF
TRBV11-3	.	.	TRBJ2-2	TGTGCCAGCAGCTTTACAGGAACGACACCCGGGGAGCTGTTTTTT	CASSFTGTTPGELFF
TRBV19	.	once	TRBJ1-5	TGTGCCAGTATGATAGGGGGAACGAACAATCAGCCCCAGCATTTT	CASMIGGTNNQPQHF
TRBV5-1	TRBD1	.	TRBJ2-7	TGCGCCAGCAGCGACAGGGGTGGCCTTTACGAGCAGTACTTC	CASSDRGGLYEQYF
TRBV29-1	.	.	TRBJ2-7	TGCAGCGTTAGGGACTACGAGCAGTACTTC	CSVRDYEQYF
TRBV7-9	.	.	TRBJ1-4	TGTGCCAGCAGCTTACCAGGGTTAGAAAAACTGTTTTTT	CASSLPGLEKLFF
TRBV3-1/TRBV3-2	.	.	TRBJ1-6	TGTGCCAGCAGCCCGACAGGCCCAAATTCACCCCTCCACTTT	CASSPTGPNSPLHF
TRBV18	.	.	TRBJ1-1	TGTGCCAGCTCACCAGGGCGAGGGGTCCGCGACACTGAAGCTTTCTTT	CASSPGRGVRDTEAFF
TRBV7-3	TRBD1	.	TRBJ1-1	TGTGCCAGCAGCCCCCAGGGACAGCTGAACACTGAAGCTTTCTTT	CASSPQGQLNTEAFF
TRBV5-1	TRBD2	.	TRBJ2-1	TGCGCCAGCAGCTTGTCAGGACTAGCGGACTACAATGAGCAGTTCTTC	CASSLSGLADYNEQFF
TRBV3-1/TRBV3-2	.	.	TRBJ1-1	TGTGCCAGCAGCCAAAGTTCCAGAATCGGGGGAGGGAACACTGAAGCTTTCTTT	CASSQSSRIGGGNTEAFF
TRBV12-3/TRBV12-4	.	many	TRBJ2-1	TGTGCCAGCGGGAGAGGATCCTACAATGAGCAGTTCTTC	CASGRGSYNEQFF